The T cell receptor beta chain under discussion was sequenced for a study of blood T cell repertoires in COVID-19. Study-wide background: Spain, Italy and the United States supplied samples that represented acute and convalescent COVID-19. Sources were T cells, B-cell-depleted T cells, or PBMCs; the material itself was cDNA or gDNA.

Under the authors' procedure: Cell counts per sample came from amplifying reference gene primers. TCRdb's copy holds only in-frame clones and misses some; the assay was immunoSEQ multiplex PCR. The V and J calls and clone size come from that table; D and trimming were worked out from the DNA. Of more than 150,000 clones in the sample, approximately 85% are singletons; the top ten hold 7.5% to 10%. Germline V gene data show CDR1 as SEHNR and CDR2 as FQNEAQ (reference sequence). The V and J ends lost 1 base and 0 bases respectively, with 12 bases between them. The CDR3 is 16 amino acids. J is TRBJ1-1 and V is TRBV7-9; D is uncertain. This sequence was found in a woman of 80 years or more with acute or convalescent COVID-19. The source material was peripheral blood. The CDR3 DNA reads TGTGCCAGCAGCTTAGTAGTCGGGTACCTGAACACTGAAGCTTTCTTT. Translation gives CASSLVVGYLNTEAFF.